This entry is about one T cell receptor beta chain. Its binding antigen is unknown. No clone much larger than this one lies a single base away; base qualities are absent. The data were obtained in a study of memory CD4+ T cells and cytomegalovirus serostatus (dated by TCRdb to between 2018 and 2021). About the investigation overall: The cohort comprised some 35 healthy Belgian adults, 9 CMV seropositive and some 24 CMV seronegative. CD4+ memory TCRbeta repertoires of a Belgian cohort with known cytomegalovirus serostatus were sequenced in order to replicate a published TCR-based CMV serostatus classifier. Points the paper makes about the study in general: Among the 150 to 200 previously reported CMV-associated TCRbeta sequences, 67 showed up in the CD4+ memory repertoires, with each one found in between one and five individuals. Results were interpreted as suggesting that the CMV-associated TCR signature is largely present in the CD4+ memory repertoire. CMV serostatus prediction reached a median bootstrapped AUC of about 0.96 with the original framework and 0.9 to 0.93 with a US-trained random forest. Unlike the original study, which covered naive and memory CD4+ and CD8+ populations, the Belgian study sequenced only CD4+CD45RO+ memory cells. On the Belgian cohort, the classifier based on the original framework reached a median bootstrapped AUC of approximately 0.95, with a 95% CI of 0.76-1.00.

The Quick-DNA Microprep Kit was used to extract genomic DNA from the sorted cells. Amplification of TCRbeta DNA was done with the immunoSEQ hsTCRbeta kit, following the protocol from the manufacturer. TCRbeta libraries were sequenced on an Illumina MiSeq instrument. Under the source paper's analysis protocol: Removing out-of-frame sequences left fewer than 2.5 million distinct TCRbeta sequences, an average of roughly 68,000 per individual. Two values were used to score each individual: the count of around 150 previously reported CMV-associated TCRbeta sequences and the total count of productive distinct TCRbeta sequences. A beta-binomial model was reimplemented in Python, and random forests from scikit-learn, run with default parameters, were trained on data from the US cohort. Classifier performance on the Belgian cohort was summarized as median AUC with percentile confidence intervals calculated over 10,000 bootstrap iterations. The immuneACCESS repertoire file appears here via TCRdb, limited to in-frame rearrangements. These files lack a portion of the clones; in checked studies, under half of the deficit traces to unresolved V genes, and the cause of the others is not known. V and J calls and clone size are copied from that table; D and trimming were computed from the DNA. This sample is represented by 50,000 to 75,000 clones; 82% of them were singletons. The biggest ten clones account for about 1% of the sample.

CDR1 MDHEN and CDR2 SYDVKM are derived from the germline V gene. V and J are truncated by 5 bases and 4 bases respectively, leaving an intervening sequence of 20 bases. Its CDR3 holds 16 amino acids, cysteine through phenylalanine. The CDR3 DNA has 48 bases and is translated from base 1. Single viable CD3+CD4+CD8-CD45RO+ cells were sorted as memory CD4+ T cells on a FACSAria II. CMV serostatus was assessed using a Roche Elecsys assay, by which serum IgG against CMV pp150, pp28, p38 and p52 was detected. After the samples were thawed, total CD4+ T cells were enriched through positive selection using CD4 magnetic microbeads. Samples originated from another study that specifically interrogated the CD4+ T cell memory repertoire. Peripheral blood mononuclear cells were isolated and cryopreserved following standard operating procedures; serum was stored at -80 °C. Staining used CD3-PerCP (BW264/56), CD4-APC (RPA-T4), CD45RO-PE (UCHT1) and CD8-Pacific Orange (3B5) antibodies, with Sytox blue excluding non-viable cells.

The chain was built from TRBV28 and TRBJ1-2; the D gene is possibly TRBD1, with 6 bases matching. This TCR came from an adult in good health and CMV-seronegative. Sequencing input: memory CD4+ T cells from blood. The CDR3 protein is CASSPPSPGTIYGYTF. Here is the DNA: TGTGCCAGCAGTCCCCCCTCCCCAGGGACAATCTATGGCTACACCTTC.